Below, 21 T cell receptor beta chains from the same sample are listed, as sequenced in a study of tumor-infiltrating lymphocytes in oesophageal squamous cell carcinoma (TCRdb year 2016). The library was obtained by PCR. The sequencing machine was an Illumina HiSeq 1500. The public reads were reprocessed in TCRdb via fastp at Q25 and MiXCR, keeping in-frame beta chains. Rows are unified per CDR3 protein, each entry keeping the most common DNA and genes. Across this sample there are around 16,000 distinct CDR3 sequences, with around 50% seen only once. The ten largest clones represent over 15% of the sample. The sample was esophageal tumor tissue. These receptors all stem from a male donor with esophageal squamous cell carcinoma.

This clonotype was seen repeatedly, ten times or more. The rearrangement links TRBV6-1 to TRBJ2-3; tentatively, D is TRBD1 (5 bases). Germline lookup yields CDR1 MNHNS and CDR2 SASEGT. The CDR3 totals 13 residues. The V gene lost 6 bases and the J gene lost 3 bases, with 10 bases spanning the gap. This CDR3 reads CASRGPLTDTQYF. CDR3 nucleotides: TGTGCCAGCAGGGGGCCATTAACAGATACGCAGTATTTT.

The chain has TRBV7-1 and TRBJ2-7, with 14 bases lining up with TRBD2. The DNA end lines up better with TRBJ2-1; the J call may be wrong. TRBV7-1 is marked as an open reading frame, function uncertain. This CDR3 spans 15 amino acids. The DNA of the CDR3 is TGTGCCAGCAGCTCGGGACTAGCGGGAGATCGGGAGCAGTTCTTC. Residues: CASSSGLAGDREQFF.

This clonotype has a count of ten or more. V gene TRBV11-2 combines with J gene TRBJ2-1, with a possible D match to TRBD2 (6 bases). CDR1 and CDR2 from the germline V gene are SGHAT and FQNNGV. V lost 3 bases, J lost 5 bases, and 14 bases lay in between. The CDR3 spans 15 residues. DNA of the CDR3: TGTGCCAGCAGCTTCGGAGGACTATACCACAATGAGCAGTTCTTC. It codes for CASSFGGLYHNEQFF.

This clonotype qualifies as large (0.1 to 1%). J is TRBJ2-3 and V is TRBV7-9; D assignment may be TRBD1 or TRBD2 (5 bases each). Deletions cut 5 bases from V and 2 bases from J, with 14 bases between. The CDR3 totals 15 residues. From germline, CDR1 is SEHNR and CDR2 FQNEAQ (reference sequence). The CDR3 region has the DNA TGTGCCAGCAGCCTCTTTCGGGGCTTCACAGATACGCAGTATTTT. This codes for CASSLFRGFTDTQYF.

CDR3 in DNA: TGTGCCAGCAGGCGTAACCTAGCGGGAGACGAGCAGTACTTC. Translation: CASRRNLAGDEQYF. The V call is TRBV12-3 or TRBV12-4, the J call TRBJ2-7, with 10 bases lining up with TRBD2. The V segment lost 6 bases and the J segment 5 bases; nucleotides outside the gene matches: 7. CDR3 length: 14 residues.

This clonotype was counted at least ten times. This chain uses TRBV11-2 with TRBJ1-5; D remains unclear. Per germline, CDR1 SGHAT and CDR2 FQNNGV. V was shortened by 5 bases and J by 0 bases, with 20 bases between the two germline ends. The CDR3 contains 18 residues. CDR3 region: CASSLKAVAAYSNQPQHF. The CDR3 bases are TGTGCCAGCAGCCTAAAAGCGGTCGCCGCTTATAGCAATCAGCCCCAGCATTTT.

The chain couples TRBV7-2 to TRBJ2-6, with D hard to call. Trimming removed 4 bases from V and 0 bases from J, with 4 bases in between. CDR1 and CDR2 (germline): SGHTA, FQGNSA. The CDR3 runs 14 residues. The CDR3 nucleotides read TGTGCCAGCAGCTGGGACTCTGGGGCCAACGTCCTGACTTTC. Its translation is CASSWDSGANVLTF. Complete variable domain (other parts from reference TRBV7-2 and TRBJ2-6): GAGVSQSPSNKVTEKGKDVELRCDPISGHTALYWYRQSLGQGLEFLIYFQGNSAPDKSGLPSDRFSAERTGGSVSTLTIQRTQQEDSAVYLCASSWDSGANVLTFGAGSRLTVL.

This chain joins TRBV7-3 and TRBJ1-1; D remains ambiguous. Germline V gene lookup returns CDR1 SGHTA and CDR2 FQGTGA. The length of the CDR3 is 13 residues. V gave up 5 bases and J gave up 2 bases, with 9 bases separating them. Here the CDR3 DNA reads TGTGCCAGCAGCCAAGACGGTAACACTGAAGCTTTCTTT. It encodes CASSQDGNTEAFF.

With respect to this clonotype: Germline and junction disagree at one end, which may indicate a read error. The chain has TRBV5-3 and TRBJ2-1; D call uncertain. TRBV5-3 is marked as an open reading frame, function uncertain. The CDR3 has 13 residues. The CDR3 nucleotides read TGCGCCAGCAGCTTGCGGTCATTCAATGAGCAGTTCTTC. It specifies CASSLRSFNEQFF.

This clonotype was found many times. This chain joins TRBV4-3 and TRBJ2-3; 11 positions agree with TRBD2. V was pared by 6 bases and J by 0 bases, with 8 bases of the junction left unmatched. The CDR3 covers 17 residues. Germline CDR1 LGHNA, CDR2 YSLEER. This CDR3 reads CASSVGGLAESTDTQYF. The CDR3 region has the DNA TGCGCCAGCAGTGTGGGGGGACTAGCGGAGAGCACAGATACGCAGTATTTT.

This clonotype came up a few times. A much more abundant neighbour one base away suggests this may be a read error. The V call is TRBV5-1, the J call TRBJ2-7; 7 nucleotides agree with TRBD1. The CDR3 runs to 15 residues. Germline V gene data show CDR1 as SGHRS and CDR2 as YFSETQ. The V segment lost 2 bases and the J segment 7 bases; nucleotides outside the gene matches: 12. In DNA form, the CDR3 reads TGCGCCAGCAGCTTAACGGGACAGTCATACAATGAGCAGTACTTC. Its protein product is CASSLTGQSYNEQYF.

V is TRBV7-8 and J is TRBJ1-2; no clear D gene. Trimming removed 1 base at V and 4 bases at J, with 4 bases between. There are 12 residues in the CDR3. Germline CDR1 SGHVS, CDR2 FQNEAQ. CDR3 protein: CASSLGSYGYTF. Written as DNA, the CDR3 is TGTGCCAGCAGCTTAGGCAGCTATGGCTACACCTTC.

V usage is TRBV7-6 and J usage is TRBJ2-1, with D perhaps assigned TRBD1 or TRBD2 (5 bases each). Per the germline V gene, CDR1 is SGHVS and CDR2 is FNYEAQ. The CDR3 is 14 amino acids. The V and J ends lost 4 bases and 13 bases respectively, with 20 bases between them. The CDR3 spells CASSSRPGTETQFF. CDR3 DNA sequence: TGTGCCAGCAGCTCGCGGCCAGGGACGGAGACCCAGTTCTTC.

The sample holds many counts of this clonotype. The chain is built from TRBV15 and TRBJ1-6; 7 bases line up with TRBD1. With 1 base clipped from V and 5 bases from J, the junction kept 5 bases outside the gene matches. This CDR3 region has 16 residues. Germline CDR1 and CDR2: LNHNV and YYDKDF (reference sequence). CDR3 in DNA: TGTGCCACCAGCAGAGGAAGAGACAGGGATAATTCACCCCTCCACTTT. This encodes CATSRGRDRDNSPLHF.

About this clonotype: This may be a read error: a much more frequent sequence differs by one nucleotide. The V call is TRBV10-1, the J call TRBJ2-3, with 12 bases lining up with TRBD1. The V gene's germline CDR1 is WNHNN and CDR2 SYGVQD (reference sequence). Germline trimming cut 2 bases from V and 14 bases from J; bases unmatched to any gene: 14. This CDR3 comprises 16 residues. CDR3 amino acids: CASSEMGQGATGELYF. The CDR3 region has the DNA TGCGCCAGCAGTGAGATGGGACAGGGGGCAACCGGGGAGCTGTATTTT.

In its sample, this clonotype was seen once. The chain has TRBV6-1 and TRBJ1-2; D call uncertain. CDR1 MNHNS and CDR2 SASEGT come from the germline V gene. V lost 5 bases and J lost 4, with 11 bases in between. CDR3 length: 13 amino acids. DNA of the CDR3: TGTGCCAGCAGTTACGCCCGAGGCTATGGCTACACCTTC. Residues: CASSYARGYGYTF.

This clonotype was seen repeatedly, ten times or more. The chain carries TRBV9 and TRBJ2-6, with 9 bases fitting TRBD1. V lost 0 bases, J lost 2 bases, and 3 bases stayed unmatched. CDR3 length: 17 residues. CDR1 and CDR2 from the germline V gene are SGDLS and YYNGEE. The CDR3 DNA follows: TGTGCCAGCAGCGTAGGGGACAGGGTTGCTGGGGCCAACGTCCTGACTTTC. Its protein is CASSVGDRVAGANVLTF.

This clonotype is medium-sized within its sample. This rearrangement joins TRBV19 to TRBJ2-1; no clear D. Deletions cut 4 bases from V and 6 bases from J, with 16 bases between. The CDR3 runs 15 residues. Germline V gives CDR1 LNHDA, CDR2 SQIVND (reference sequence). Here the CDR3 reads CASSTRPVGINEQFF. In DNA, the CDR3 is TGTGCCAGTAGTACCCGACCTGTGGGGATCAATGAGCAGTTCTTC.

About this clonotype: It is likely a read error, because the conserved phenylalanine at the end of the CDR3 is missing. No DNA is shown, since the ends of the CDR3 on it are uncertain; the CDR3 is the one TCRdb lists. This sequence joins TRBV28 and TRBJ2-3; the D call of TRBD1 is as the table states it, not checked on the DNA. The CDR3 length is 17 residues, termini included. CDR1 MDHEN and CDR2 SYDVKM come from the germline V gene. CDR3 sequence reads: CASSSGTGDNSPLHFGN.

This chain uses TRBV24-1 with TRBJ2-3, with 11 bases identical to TRBD1. The DNA matches TRBJ2-7 better at its end, which makes the J call doubtful. The CDR3 totals 15 residues. In germline, CDR1 is KGHDR, CDR2 SFDVKD. The CDR3 reads CATSDAGTGGYEQYF. In DNA form, the CDR3 reads TGTGCCACCAGTGATGCCGGGACAGGGGGGTACGAGCAGTACTTC.

This chain joins TRBV28 and TRBJ2-7; a possible D gene is TRBD1 (5 bases). Between the trimmed V and J ends, which lost 7 bases and 0 bases, there was a span of 10 bases. This CDR3 has 13 residues. The V gene's germline CDR1 is MDHEN and CDR2 SYDVKM. The CDR3 sequence: CASTTGYSYEQYF. In DNA, the CDR3 is TGTGCCAGCACAACAGGTTACTCCTACGAGCAGTACTTC.